The clone carrying this T cell receptor beta chain appeared a few times. Its antigen is not known. The CDR3 has 12 residues. Germline V gene sequence: CDR1 LGHDT, CDR2 YNNKEL (reference sequence). The germline V and J ends were trimmed by 3 bases and 5 bases, with 8 bases remaining between them. Using a J-beta primer mix together with a sample-barcoded 5' primer, a second PCR was run for roughly 7 to 12 cycles. TCRdb used MiXCR to reprocess the 5' RACE reads, holding one entry per CDR3 protein. Altogether about 620,000 distinct CDR3 sequences are present, around 21% being singletons, with the ten largest covering roughly 3.6%. The sample is drawn from a study of blood T cells in healthy people across ages. The study, taken as a whole, reports: In these data, TCR beta diversity tracked strongly with naive T cell percentage.

The V gene is TRBV3-1, the J gene TRBJ2-7; either TRBD1 or TRBD2 may fit D (5 bases each). This sequence was found in a man in his 70s in good health. Material for sequencing was blood. The CDR3 nucleotides are TGTGCCAGCAGCCAGGGGACCCACGAGCAGTACTTC. Residues: CASSQGTHEQYF.